These 16 T cell receptor beta chains were sequenced from one sample in a study of cytotoxic CD8 clonotypes in ibrutinib-treated CLL (dated by TCRdb to about 2021). Library creation used the immunoSEQ multiplex PCR assay. Sourced from immuneACCESS, this table was stored by TCRdb with only in-frame sequences that have V and J called. A share of the clones is absent; for the studies checked, an unresolved V gene accounts for under half, and the remainder has no known explanation. The sample table contains roughly 250,000 clones; only one count was recorded for under 80% of them. 15% of the sample is in the top ten clones. This sample's time point label indicates: approximately 25 months on ibrutinib. Sequencing used PBMCs, obtained after 24 months of ibrutinib treatment. Every receptor here comes from a human donor with chronic lymphocytic leukemia.

The genes are TRBV6-5 and TRBJ2-5, with D uncertain. This CDR3 comprises 12 residues. Trimming took off 2 bases at V and 7 bases at J, with 8 bases between the two ends. Germline values: CDR1 MNHEY, CDR2 SVGAGI. DNA of the CDR3: TGTGCCAGCAGTTACAGGCATGGGACCCAGTACTTC. As protein: CASSYRHGTQYF.

The V and J genes are TRBV20-1 and TRBJ2-2, with D possibly being TRBD1 (5 bases). The CDR3 runs 11 residues. The germline gives CDR1 DFQATT, CDR2 SNEGSKA (reference sequence). Trimming removed 4 bases at V and 7 bases at J, with 7 bases between. The CDR3 is CSAKGFGELFF. DNA for the CDR3: TGCAGTGCTAAGGGGTTCGGGGAGCTGTTTTTT.

The rearrangement uses TRBV19 and TRBJ2-3; a weak D match, TRBD1 (5 bases). The CDR3 is made up of 13 amino acids. Deletions cut 4 bases from V and 6 bases from J, with 11 bases between. The germline V gene encodes CDR1 LNHDA and CDR2 SQIVND (reference sequence). The CDR3 DNA follows: TGTGCCAGTAGTACCCAAGGGGCGGATACGCAGTATTTT. This encodes CASSTQGADTQYF.

The chain is built from TRBV19 and TRBJ1-1; 10 bases match TRBD1. The V gene end was trimmed by 4 bases and the J gene end by 5 bases; junction bases not matched to a gene: 4. The V gene's germline CDR1 is LNHDA and CDR2 SQIVND (reference sequence). CDR3 length: 14 residues. In DNA form, the CDR3 reads TGTGCCAGTAGTAGACAGGGGGCTAGGACTGAAGCTTTCTTT. This codes for CASSRQGARTEAFF.

This chain uses TRBV7-8 with TRBJ2-7; 14 bases are shared with TRBD2. V dropped 3 bases and J dropped 4; count of bases not matched to a gene: 11. The CDR3 runs to 18 residues. Germline V gene sequence: CDR1 SGHVS, CDR2 FQNEAQ. CDR3 DNA sequence: TGTGCCAGCAGCTTGGGAGGGACTAGCGGGAGTACTTGGTACGAGCAGTACTTC. It encodes CASSLGGTSGSTWYEQYF.

This chain joins TRBV28 and TRBJ2-5, with 9 positions matching TRBD2. This CDR3 contains 13 residues. J was trimmed by 4 bases and V by 3 bases; bases with no gene match: 0. CDR1 is MDHEN, CDR2 SYDVKM, per germline. The CDR3 sequence: CASSLRGGETQYF. The CDR3 DNA reads as TGTGCCAGCAGTTTGCGGGGGGGAGAGACCCAGTACTTC.

The chain joins TRBV9 to TRBJ2-5, with D possibly TRBD1 on 6 matching bases. The germline V gene encodes CDR1 SGDLS and CDR2 YYNGEE. The length of the CDR3 is 13 residues. Trimming shortened V by 4 bases and J by 3 bases, and 10 bases separated the two germline ends. CDR3 in amino acids: CASSSWTEETQYF. Written as DNA, the CDR3 is TGTGCCAGCAGCTCCTGGACAGAAGAGACCCAGTACTTC.

The chain couples TRBV5-1 to TRBJ2-7; D is unclear. The germline V gene has CDR1 SGHRS and CDR2 YFSETQ. Trimming took 4 bases from V and 6 from J, leaving 11 bases between them. The CDR3 is 12 amino acids. Here the CDR3 DNA reads TGCGCCAGCAGCAATGCCCCGAGCGAGCAGTACTTC. Translation: CASSNAPSEQYF.

This clone was found once. This chain uses TRBV6-5 with TRBJ1-2; D may be TRBD1 (5 bases). V lost 8 bases to trimming and J lost 4 bases, with 11 bases between them. Germline CDR1 MNHEY, CDR2 SVGAGI. CDR3 length equals 12 residues. The CDR3 coding sequence is TGTGCCAGCGTTGGGGGAAGCTATGGCTACACCTTC. Translated, it gives CASVGGSYGYTF.

This chain links TRBV5-4 with TRBJ1-2; the D gene is possibly TRBD1 (5 bases). The V and J ends lost 3 bases and 6 bases respectively, with 15 bases between them. CDR3 length: 14 residues. Germline-derived CDR1 and CDR2 are SGHNT and YYREEE (reference sequence). In nucleotides, the CDR3 is TGTGCCAGCAGCTCGGAAAGGGGCTCCAATGGCTACACCTTC. Translating it yields CASSSERGSNGYTF.

The chain has TRBV19 and TRBJ2-7; D possibly corresponds to TRBD1 (6 bases). From germline, CDR1 is LNHDA and CDR2 SQIVND (reference sequence). V was shortened by 8 bases and J by 2 bases, with 13 bases between the two germline ends. This CDR3 has 13 amino acids. Written as DNA, the CDR3 is TGTGCCAGTCGCTTAACAGGGACCTACGAGCAGTACTTC. Encoded protein: CASRLTGTYEQYF.

The chain is built from TRBV7-2 and TRBJ1-1, with 8 bases that match TRBD1. The V gene end was trimmed by 2 bases and the J gene end by 5 bases; junction bases not matched to a gene: 4. The CDR3 runs to 14 residues. The germline CDR1 and CDR2 sequences are SGHTA and FQGNSA. CDR3: CASSLRQGATEAFF. In DNA, the CDR3 is TGTGCCAGCAGCTTAAGGCAGGGGGCGACTGAAGCTTTCTTT.

The rearrangement uses TRBV28 and TRBJ2-6; 10 bases are shared with TRBD1. The length of the CDR3 is 19 residues. Trimming removed 5 bases from V and 0 bases from J; junction bases left unmatched: 10. Germline V gives CDR1 MDHEN, CDR2 SYDVKM. The CDR3 region has the DNA TGTGCCAGCAGTCACGATTCCCGGGACAGGGGCTCTGGGGCCAACGTCCTGACTTTC. This sequence encodes CASSHDSRDRGSGANVLTF.

This clone was seen only a few times. This sequence joins TRBV5-1 and TRBJ1-1, with unresolved D. The V end lost 2 bases, the J end lost 2 bases, and 7 bases lay between the germline ends. CDR3 length equals 13 residues. Germline CDR1 reads SGHRS; CDR2 reads YFSETQ. The CDR3 spells CASSFQGNTEAFF. CDR3 DNA: TGCGCCAGCAGCTTCCAAGGCAACACTGAAGCTTTCTTT.

The sample holds a few counts of this clone. The V and J genes are TRBV7-2 and TRBJ2-7; no clear D gene. V lost 5 bases and J 3 bases, leaving 5 bases between the germline ends. The CDR3 is 11 amino acids. The germline CDR1 and CDR2 sequences are SGHTA and FQGNSA. In nucleotides, the CDR3 is TGTGCCAGCAGCGGCCTCTACGAGCAGTACTTC. Its translation is CASSGLYEQYF.

CDR3 DNA: TGTGCCAGCAGCCAACAACCCGGAAGAGGACTGTTTTTT. Encoded protein: CASSQQPGRGLFF. The V call is TRBV14, the J call TRBJ1-4; no clear D. Germline V CDR1 and CDR2: SGHDN, FVKESK. Trimming pared 2 bases from V and 13 bases from J, leaving 14 bases between. CDR3 length: 13 residues.